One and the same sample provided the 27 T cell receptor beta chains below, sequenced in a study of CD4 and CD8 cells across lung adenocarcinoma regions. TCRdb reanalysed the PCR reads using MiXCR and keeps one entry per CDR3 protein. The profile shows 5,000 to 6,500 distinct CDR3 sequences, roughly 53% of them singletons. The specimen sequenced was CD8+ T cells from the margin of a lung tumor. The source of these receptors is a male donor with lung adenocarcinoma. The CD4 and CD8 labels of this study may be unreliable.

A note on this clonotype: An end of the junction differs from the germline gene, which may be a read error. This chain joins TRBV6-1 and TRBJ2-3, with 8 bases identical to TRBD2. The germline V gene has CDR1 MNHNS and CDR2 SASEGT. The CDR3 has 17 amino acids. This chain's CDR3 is CASSEAGGGTSRDTQYF. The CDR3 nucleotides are TGTGCCAGCAGTGAGGCGGGGGGCGGAACTAGCCGCGATACGCAGTATTTC.

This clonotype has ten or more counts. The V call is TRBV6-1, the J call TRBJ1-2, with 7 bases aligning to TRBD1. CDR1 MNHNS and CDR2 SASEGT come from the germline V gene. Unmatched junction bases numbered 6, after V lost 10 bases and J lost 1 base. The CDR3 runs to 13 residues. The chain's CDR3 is CATSGQYNYGYTF. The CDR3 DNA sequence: TGTGCCACTTCGGGACAGTATAACTATGGCTACACCTTC.

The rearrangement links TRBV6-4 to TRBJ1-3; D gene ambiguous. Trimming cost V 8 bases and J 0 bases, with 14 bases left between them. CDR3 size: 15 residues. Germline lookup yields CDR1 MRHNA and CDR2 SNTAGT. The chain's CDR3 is CASHSLSSSGNTIYF. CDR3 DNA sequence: TGTGCCAGCCATTCACTTTCGAGCTCTGGAAACACCATATATTTT.

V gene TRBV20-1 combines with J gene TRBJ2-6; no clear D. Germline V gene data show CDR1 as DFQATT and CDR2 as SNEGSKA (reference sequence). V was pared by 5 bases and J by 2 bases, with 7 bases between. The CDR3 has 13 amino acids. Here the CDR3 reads CSAPDAGANVLTF. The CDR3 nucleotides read TGCAGTGCTCCGGATGCTGGGGCCAACGTCCTGACTTTC.

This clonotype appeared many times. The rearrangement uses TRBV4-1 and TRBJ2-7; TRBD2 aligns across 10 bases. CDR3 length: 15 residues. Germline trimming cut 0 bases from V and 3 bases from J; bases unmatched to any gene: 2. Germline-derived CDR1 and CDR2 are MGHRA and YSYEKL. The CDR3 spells CASSQEAGGHYEQYF. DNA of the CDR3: TGCGCCAGCAGCCAAGAAGCGGGAGGGCACTACGAGCAGTACTTC.

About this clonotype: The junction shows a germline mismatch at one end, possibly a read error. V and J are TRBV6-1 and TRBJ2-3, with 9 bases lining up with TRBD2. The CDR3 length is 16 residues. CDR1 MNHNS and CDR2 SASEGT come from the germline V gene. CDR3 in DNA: TGTGCCTGCAGGGGCGGTGTGGGACTAGCCCGAGATACCCAGTATTTC. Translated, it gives CACRGGVGLARDTQYF.

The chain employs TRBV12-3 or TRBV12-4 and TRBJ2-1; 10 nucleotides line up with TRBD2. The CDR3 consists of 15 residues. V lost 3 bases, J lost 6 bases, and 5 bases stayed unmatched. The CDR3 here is CASSLRSGGANEQFF. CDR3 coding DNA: TGTGCCAGCAGTTTGAGGAGCGGGGGGGCCAATGAGCAGTTCTTC.

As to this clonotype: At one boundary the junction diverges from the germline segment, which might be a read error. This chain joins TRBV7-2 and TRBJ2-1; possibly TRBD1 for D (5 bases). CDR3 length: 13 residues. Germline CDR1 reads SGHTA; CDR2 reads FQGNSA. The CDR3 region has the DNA TGTGCCAGCAGCGCCCAGCAGGACAATGCGCAGTTCTTC. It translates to CASSAQQDNAQFF.

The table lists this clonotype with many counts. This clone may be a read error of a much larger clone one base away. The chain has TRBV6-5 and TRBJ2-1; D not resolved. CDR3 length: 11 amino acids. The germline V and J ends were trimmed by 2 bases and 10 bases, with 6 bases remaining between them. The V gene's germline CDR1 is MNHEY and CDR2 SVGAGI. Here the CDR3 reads CASSYGNEQFF. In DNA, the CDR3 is TGTGCCAGCAGTTACGGAAACGAGCAGTTCTTC.

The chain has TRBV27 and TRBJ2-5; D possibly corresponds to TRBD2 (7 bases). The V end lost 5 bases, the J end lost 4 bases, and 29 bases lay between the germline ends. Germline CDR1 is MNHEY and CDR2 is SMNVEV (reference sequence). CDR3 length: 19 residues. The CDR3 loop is CASSIYIGTGGPDTETQYF. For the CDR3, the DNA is TGTGCCAGCAGTATCTATATAGGGACCGGGGGGCCTGACACAGAGACCCAGTACTTC.

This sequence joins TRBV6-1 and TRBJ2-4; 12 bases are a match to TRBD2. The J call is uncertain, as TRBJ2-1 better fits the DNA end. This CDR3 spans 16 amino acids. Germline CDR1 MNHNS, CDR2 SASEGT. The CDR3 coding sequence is TGTGCCAGCAGTGAAGGGTCTAGCGGGAGGGCTGGCGAGCAGTTCTTC. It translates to CASSEGSSGRAGEQFF.

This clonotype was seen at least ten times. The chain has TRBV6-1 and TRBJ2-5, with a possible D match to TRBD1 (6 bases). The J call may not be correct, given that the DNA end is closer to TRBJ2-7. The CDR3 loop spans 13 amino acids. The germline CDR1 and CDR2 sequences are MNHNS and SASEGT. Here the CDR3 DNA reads TGTGCCAGCAGTGAACAGGGGTCTCTCGAGCAGTACTTC. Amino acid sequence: CASSEQGSLEQYF.

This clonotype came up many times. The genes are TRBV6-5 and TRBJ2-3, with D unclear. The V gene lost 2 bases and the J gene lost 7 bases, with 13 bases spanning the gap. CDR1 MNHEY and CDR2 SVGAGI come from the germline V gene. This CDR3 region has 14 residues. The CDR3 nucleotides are TGTGCCAGCAGTTACCCGCCCGACTCTTATACGCAGTATTTT. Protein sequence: CASSYPPDSYTQYF.

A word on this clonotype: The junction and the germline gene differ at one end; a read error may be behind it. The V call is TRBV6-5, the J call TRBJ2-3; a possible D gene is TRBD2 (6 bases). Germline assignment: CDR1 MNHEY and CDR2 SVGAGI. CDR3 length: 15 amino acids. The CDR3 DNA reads TGTGCCAGCAGTTACTCGCGGGGACCCAAAAACACGCAGTACTTT. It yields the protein CASSYSRGPKNTQYF.

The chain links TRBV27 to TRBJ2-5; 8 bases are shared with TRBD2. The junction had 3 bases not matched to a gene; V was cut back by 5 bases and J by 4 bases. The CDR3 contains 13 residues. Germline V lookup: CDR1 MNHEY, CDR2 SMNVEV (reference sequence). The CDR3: CASSRGRRETQYF. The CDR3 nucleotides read TGTGCCAGCAGTCGCGGGAGGCGAGAGACCCAGTACTTC.

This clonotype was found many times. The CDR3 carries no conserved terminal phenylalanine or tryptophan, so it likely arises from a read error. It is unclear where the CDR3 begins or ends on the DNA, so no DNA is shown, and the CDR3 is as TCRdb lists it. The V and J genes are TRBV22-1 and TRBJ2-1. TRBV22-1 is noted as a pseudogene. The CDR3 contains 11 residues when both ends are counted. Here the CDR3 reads CPASALPSPAA.

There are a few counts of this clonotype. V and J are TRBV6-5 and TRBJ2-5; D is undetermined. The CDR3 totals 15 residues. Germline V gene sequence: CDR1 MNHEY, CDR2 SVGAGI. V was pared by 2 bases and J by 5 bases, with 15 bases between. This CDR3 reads CASSYVLNPLETQYF. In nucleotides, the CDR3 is TGTGCCAGCAGTTACGTCCTAAATCCCCTGGAGACCCAGTACTTC.

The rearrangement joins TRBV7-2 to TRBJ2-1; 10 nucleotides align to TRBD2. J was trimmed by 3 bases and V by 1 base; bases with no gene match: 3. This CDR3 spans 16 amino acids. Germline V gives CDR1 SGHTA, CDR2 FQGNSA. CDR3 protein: CASSLGRLAGYNEQFF. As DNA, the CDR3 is TGTGCCAGCAGCTTAGGTAGACTAGCGGGCTACAATGAGCAGTTCTTC.

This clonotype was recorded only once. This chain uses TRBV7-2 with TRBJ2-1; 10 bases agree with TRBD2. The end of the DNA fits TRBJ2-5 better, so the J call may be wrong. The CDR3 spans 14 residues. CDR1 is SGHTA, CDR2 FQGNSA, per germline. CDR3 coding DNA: TGTGCCAGCAGCTCTAGCGGGAGCAGAGAGACCCAGTACTTC. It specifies CASSSSGSRETQYF.

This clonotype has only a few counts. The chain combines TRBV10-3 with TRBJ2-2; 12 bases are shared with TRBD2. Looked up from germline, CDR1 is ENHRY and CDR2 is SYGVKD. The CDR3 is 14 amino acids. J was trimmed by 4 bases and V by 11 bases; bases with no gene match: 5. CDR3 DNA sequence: TGTGCCGGTACTAGCGGGAGGCGCACCGGGGAGCTGTTTTTT. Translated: CAGTSGRRTGELFF.

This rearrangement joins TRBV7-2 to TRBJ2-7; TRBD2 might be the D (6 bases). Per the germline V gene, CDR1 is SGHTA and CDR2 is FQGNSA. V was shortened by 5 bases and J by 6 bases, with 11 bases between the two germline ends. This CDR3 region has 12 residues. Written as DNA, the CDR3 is TGTGCCAGCAGCCGCCCCGGGGGCGAGCAGTACTTC. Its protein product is CASSRPGGEQYF.

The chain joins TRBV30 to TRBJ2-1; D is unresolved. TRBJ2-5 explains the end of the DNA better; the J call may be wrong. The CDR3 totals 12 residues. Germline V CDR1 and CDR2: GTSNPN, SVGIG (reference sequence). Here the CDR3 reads CAFYKKQETQYF. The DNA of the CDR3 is TGTGCCTTTTACAAGAAACAAGAGACCCAGTACTTC.

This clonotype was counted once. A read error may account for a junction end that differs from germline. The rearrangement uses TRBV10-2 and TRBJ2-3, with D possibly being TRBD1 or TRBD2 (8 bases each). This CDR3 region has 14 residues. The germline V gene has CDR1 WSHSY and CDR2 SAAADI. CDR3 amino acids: CAGRGRGDTDTQYF. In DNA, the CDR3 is TGTGCGGGCAGGGGGCGGGGGGACACAGATACCCAGTATTTC.

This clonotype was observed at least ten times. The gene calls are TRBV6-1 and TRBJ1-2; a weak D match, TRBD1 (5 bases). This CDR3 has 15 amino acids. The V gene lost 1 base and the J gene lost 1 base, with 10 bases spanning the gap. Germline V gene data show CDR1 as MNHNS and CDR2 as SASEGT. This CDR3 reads CASSEEAGLNYGYTF. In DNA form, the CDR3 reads TGTGCCAGCAGTGAAGAGGCAGGGCTTAACTATGGCTACACCTTC.

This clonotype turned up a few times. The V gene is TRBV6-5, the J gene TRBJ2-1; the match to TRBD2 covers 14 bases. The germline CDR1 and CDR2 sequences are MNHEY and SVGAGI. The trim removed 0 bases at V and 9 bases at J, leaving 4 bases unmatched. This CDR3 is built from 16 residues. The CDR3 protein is CASSYSGLAGEFEQFF. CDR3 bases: TGTGCCAGCAGTTACTCGGGACTAGCGGGAGAGTTTGAGCAGTTCTTC.

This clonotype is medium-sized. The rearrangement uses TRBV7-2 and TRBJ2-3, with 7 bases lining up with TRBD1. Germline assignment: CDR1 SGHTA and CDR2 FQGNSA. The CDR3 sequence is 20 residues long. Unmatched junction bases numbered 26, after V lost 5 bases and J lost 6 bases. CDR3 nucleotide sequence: TGTGCCAGCAGCCCCGTTTTAAGAGCTGAGACAGGGAAGTTTGCGGATACGCAGTATTTT. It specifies CASSPVLRAETGKFADTQYF.

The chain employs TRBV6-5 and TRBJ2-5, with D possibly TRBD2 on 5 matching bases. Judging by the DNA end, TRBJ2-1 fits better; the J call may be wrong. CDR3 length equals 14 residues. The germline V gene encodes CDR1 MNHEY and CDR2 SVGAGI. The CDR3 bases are TGTGCCAGCAGTTACGACCTCAGAGGCGGGGAGCAGTTCTTC. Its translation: CASSYDLRGGEQFF.